This T cell receptor beta chain comes out of a study of blood T cells in healthy people across ages. V was clipped by 3 bases and J by 6 bases, with 12 bases between them. The CDR3 runs to 14 residues. The V gene's germline CDR1 is SGHVS and CDR2 FNYEAQ. Next came a second PCR, run for about 6 to 12 cycles, which used a sample-barcoded 5' primer along with a J-beta primer mix. No fewer than 3 million CDR3-containing paired-end reads came from each sample. TCRdb reprocessed the 5' RACE reads via MiXCR and lists one record per CDR3 protein. Here the sample spans about 560,000 distinct CDR3 sequences, roughly a quarter being singletons. This clonotype was detected only a few times. These data also featured in a second study, about T cells of mothers and their children. Per that study: The people who donated were three healthy Caucasian mothers and their six children. Added by the second PCR's M1S primer were sample barcodes and 2-4 random nucleotides. It was observed that no persistent microchimeric T cell clones could be detected.

The chain joins TRBV7-6 to TRBJ2-1; possible D gene TRBD1, 5 bases. The sample taken for sequencing was blood. This clonotype was sampled from a boy younger than 10 in good health. The CDR3 DNA follows: TGTGCCAGCAGCTTTGGCAGGGAAGGCAATGAGCAGTTCTTC. This codes for CASSFGREGNEQFF.